One sample yielded the 3 T cell receptor beta chains listed below, sequenced in a study of blood T cell repertoires in COVID-19. Sequenced by immunoSEQ multiplex PCR; TCRdb stores in-frame clones only, minus some. This table has a few hundred thousand clones, more than 75% appearing once. The sample taken for sequencing was peripheral blood. Source of these receptors: a human donor in a cohort sampled during active COVID-19.

This chain joins TRBV6-5 and TRBJ2-6, with D perhaps TRBD1 (5 bases). Germline loops: CDR1 MNHEY, CDR2 SVGAGI. CDR3 length equals 16 residues. V lost 3 bases, J lost 1 base, and 10 bases lay in between. The CDR3 here is CASSYTQASGANVLTF. The CDR3 region has the DNA TGTGCCAGCAGTTATACACAGGCATCTGGGGCCAACGTCCTGACTTTC.

The chain has TRBV7-3 and TRBJ2-2; weak D call: TRBD2 (6 bases). Deletions cut 5 bases from V and 1 base from J, with 14 bases between. The CDR3 is 16 residues long. CDR1 SGHTA and CDR2 FQGTGA come from the germline V gene. The CDR3 DNA follows: TGTGCCAGCAGCCCTCATCCTAGCGAGAACACCGGGGAGCTGTTTTTT. Its translation: CASSPHPSENTGELFF.

The chain couples TRBV30 to TRBJ1-4; possible D gene TRBD1, 5 bases. Trimming removed 5 bases from V and 0 bases from J, with 19 bases in between. The CDR3 runs to 17 residues. Germline V gives CDR1 GTSNPN, CDR2 SVGIG (reference sequence). CDR3 bases: TGTGCCTGGTCGACAGTGGGCGGCTTTGCAACTAATGAAAAACTGTTTTTT. This sequence encodes CAWSTVGGFATNEKLFF.